This note documents a single T cell receptor beta chain sequence. Antigen specificity is unknown. CDR1 and CDR2 from the germline V gene are MDHEN and SYDVKM. With 5 bases clipped from V and 4 bases from J, the junction kept 7 bases outside the gene matches. CDR3 length: 14 amino acids. The data stem from a study of cytomegalovirus exposure and HLA in healthy donors. Across the whole study: Membership in the Caucasian-associated ancestry cluster was found for about 80% of a few hundred genotyped donors. Study observations and caveats: It was approximately 160 TCR beta chains that were listed as cytomegalovirus-associated.

Both 60 Vbeta primers and 13 Jbeta primers went into the PCR. The repertoire was sequenced with immunoSEQ multiplex PCR; TCRdb's copy has only in-frame clones and lacks some. This table holds under 200,000 clones, around four fifths found once. The V call is TRBV28, the J call TRBJ1-2, with 7 bases lining up with TRBD1. Input material: PBMCs. This receptor was taken from a woman aged 50 to 60 in good health and CMV-seropositive. CDR3 sequence reads: CASSPPDRAYGYTF. The CDR3 DNA reads TGTGCCAGCAGTCCACCCGACAGGGCCTATGGCTACACCTTC.